What follows are 19 T cell receptor beta chains derived from one specimen sequenced in a study of blood T cells in healthy people across ages. The authors ran a second PCR of 7 to 11 cycles using a sample-barcoded 5' primer and a J-beta primer mix. TCRdb re-called the 5' RACE reads through MiXCR, storing one row per CDR3 protein. The repertoire holds hundreds of thousands of distinct CDR3 sequences, 55% to 75% seen once, with approximately 21% in the top ten. The specimen was blood. The receptors originated from a man aged 30-40 years in good health.

On this clonotype itself: At one end, the junction sequence differs from germline, possibly due to a read error. The rearrangement uses TRBV5-1 and TRBJ2-7; TRBD1 aligns across 8 bases. CDR1 and CDR2 from the germline V gene are SGHRS and YFSETQ. This CDR3 is built from 14 residues. The CDR3 DNA is TGCGCCTGCAGCGTTTCAGGGGGCCTTGACGAGCAGTACTTC. Protein: CACSVSGGLDEQYF.

V is TRBV20-1 and J is TRBJ2-5, with D perhaps being TRBD1 or TRBD2 (5 bases each). The DNA matches TRBJ2-7 better at its end, which makes the J call doubtful. Germline V lookup: CDR1 DFQATT, CDR2 SNEGSKA (reference sequence). The CDR3 runs to 13 residues. CDR3 amino acids: CSARASSRDEQYF. The CDR3, as DNA: TGCAGTGCTAGAGCTAGCAGCAGGGACGAGCAGTACTTC.

This clonotype was picked up a small number of times. The chain is built from TRBV6-5 and TRBJ2-3; D gene ambiguous. CDR1 and CDR2 (germline): MNHEY, SVGAGI. The CDR3 runs 12 residues. V was cut by 3 bases and J by 5 bases, with 6 bases left in between. The CDR3 spells CASSYSRDTQYF. CDR3 DNA: TGTGCCAGCAGTTATAGTCGAGATACGCAGTATTTT.

The chain uses TRBV2 and TRBJ2-1, with 7 bases lining up with TRBD2. The CDR3 spans 13 residues. Germline loops: CDR1 SNHLY, CDR2 FYNNEI. The V segment lost 7 bases and the J segment 4 bases; nucleotides outside the gene matches: 4. The CDR3 loop reads CASNGLGYNEQFF. In DNA form, the CDR3 reads TGTGCCAGCAACGGACTAGGATACAATGAGCAGTTCTTC. Drawing the rest from reference TRBV2 and TRBJ2-1, the complete variable domain is EPEVTQTPSHQVTQMGQEVILRCVPISNHLYFYWYRQILGQKVEFLVSFYNNEISEKSEIFDDQFSVERPDGSNFTLKIRSTKLEDSAMYFCASNGLGYNEQFFGPGTRLTVL.

Remarks on this clonotype: A much bigger clone sits one base away, suggesting this may be a read error. The V and J genes are TRBV20-1 and TRBJ1-5; TRBD1 matches 10 bases. Germline-derived CDR1 and CDR2 are DFQATT and SNEGSKA (reference sequence). This CDR3 region has 14 residues. The CDR3 protein is CRAGYGQGDQPQHF. The CDR3 DNA reads TGCAGAGCTGGTTACGGACAGGGGGATCAGCCCCAGCATTTT.

The chain combines TRBV29-1 with TRBJ2-1; D gene unclear. The germline gives CDR1 SQVTM, CDR2 ANQGSEA. This CDR3 is 14 amino acids long. V shed 8 bases and J shed 0 bases, with 14 bases lying between them. This CDR3 is CSSTGGTSYNEQFF. CDR3 sequence (DNA): TGCAGCTCGACGGGCGGTACCTCCTACAATGAGCAGTTCTTC.

V gene TRBV24-1 combines with J gene TRBJ2-1; no reliable D call. CDR1 is KGHDR, CDR2 SFDVKD, per germline. This CDR3 is 13 amino acids long. Trimming pared 4 bases from V and 10 bases from J, leaving 13 bases between. CDR3 in amino acids: CATSDSSGSEQFF. The CDR3 DNA reads as TGTGCCACCAGTGACTCCTCGGGTAGCGAGCAGTTCTTC.

The chain combines TRBV7-2 with TRBJ2-3; possibly TRBD2 for D (7 bases). Germline V lookup: CDR1 SGHTA, CDR2 FQGNSA. This CDR3 has 16 residues. The V gene lost 5 bases and the J gene lost 5 bases, with 20 bases spanning the gap. The CDR3: CASSAFGAGAGDTQYF. DNA for the CDR3: TGTGCCAGCAGCGCCTTCGGGGCGGGGGCGGGAGATACGCAGTATTTT. The full variable domain, its missing parts supplied by reference TRBV7-2 and TRBJ2-3, is GAGVSQSPSNKVTEKGKDVELRCDPISGHTALYWYRQSLGQGLEFLIYFQGNSAPDKSGLPSDRFSAERTGGSVSTLTIQRTQQEDSAVYLCASSAFGAGAGDTQYFGPGTRLTVL.

The rearrangement uses TRBV11-1 and TRBJ2-7; possible D gene TRBD2, 5 bases. V gave up 7 bases and J gave up 1 base, with 14 bases separating them. The CDR3 totals 14 residues. Germline V gene lookup returns CDR1 SGHAT and CDR2 FQDESV (reference sequence). The CDR3 DNA is TGTGCCAGCACAGAGCTTGGAGGTTCCTACGAGCAGTACTTC. Its protein product is CASTELGGSYEQYF.

The V and J genes are TRBV3-1 and TRBJ1-1; D gene unclear. CDR1 and CDR2 (germline): LGHDT, YNNKEL (reference sequence). CDR3 size: 16 residues. Trimming took 0 bases from V and 4 from J, leaving 15 bases between them. The CDR3, as DNA: TGTGCCAGCAGCCAAGATCTTGGCCAGGAGGGCACTGAAGCTTTCTTT. Protein product: CASSQDLGQEGTEAFF.

The rearrangement links TRBV7-2 to TRBJ2-7, with TRBD2 matching 9 bases. V lost 3 bases, J lost 5 bases, and 5 bases stayed unmatched. CDR3 length: 14 amino acids. Germline-derived CDR1 and CDR2 are SGHTA and FQGNSA. The CDR3 region has the DNA TGTGCCAGCAGCTTGGCGGGAGGGTCCCACGAGCAGTACTTC. It codes for CASSLAGGSHEQYF.

In this sample, this clonotype turned up many times. The rearrangement uses TRBV12-5 and TRBJ1-1; D is possibly TRBD1 (5 bases). Trimming removed 2 bases from V and 4 bases from J, with 26 bases in between. Germline values: CDR1 LGHNT, CDR2 FRNRAP. The CDR3 spans 19 residues. CDR3 DNA sequence: TGTGCTAGTGGTTTGAACATCCGAACATTACGCACGGGGGGCACTGAAGCTTTCTTT. It yields the protein CASGLNIRTLRTGGTEAFF.

This chain uses TRBV15 with TRBJ2-1; D perhaps matches TRBD1 (8 bases). This CDR3 is built from 18 residues. Trimming took off 3 bases at V and 5 bases at J, with 23 bases between the two ends. Per the germline V gene, CDR1 is LNHNV and CDR2 is YYDKDF (reference sequence). This CDR3 reads CATSSRGLKRESHNEQFF. Written as DNA, the CDR3 is TGTGCCACCAGCAGCAGGGGGCTAAAGCGGGAATCACACAATGAGCAGTTCTTC.

This clonotype came up a few times. The rearrangement joins TRBV9 to TRBJ1-2; TRBD1 is a possible D gene (5 bases). V was clipped by 1 base and J by 7 bases, with 17 bases between them. CDR1 and CDR2 (germline): SGDLS, YYNGEE. The CDR3 contains 15 residues. The CDR3 DNA reads TGTGCCAGCAGCGTATTACCGCAAGGGGCATCTGGCTACACCTTC. This translates into CASSVLPQGASGYTF.

This clonotype turned up a few times. The CDR3 here is CSARPGEGYEQYF. CDR3 sequence (DNA): TGCAGTGCTAGGCCAGGGGAAGGTTACGAGCAGTACTTC. V and J are TRBV20-1 and TRBJ2-7, with D possibly TRBD1 on 6 matching bases. V was cut by 3 bases and J by 4 bases, with 13 bases left in between. The CDR3 is made up of 13 amino acids. Germline-derived CDR1 and CDR2 are DFQATT and SNEGSKA (reference sequence).

The rearrangement links TRBV9 to TRBJ2-5; weak D call: TRBD2 (6 bases). CDR3 length equals 14 residues. V lost 0 bases and J lost 3, with 9 bases in between. Germline V gives CDR1 SGDLS, CDR2 YYNGEE. CDR3 sequence: CASSVAGSEETQYF. The CDR3 region has the DNA TGTGCCAGCAGCGTAGCCGGGAGCGAAGAGACCCAGTACTTC. The full variable domain, with the rest looked up from reference TRBV9 and TRBJ2-5, is DSGVTQTPKHLITATGQRVTLRCSPRSGDLSVYWYQQSLDQGLQFLIQYYNGEERAKGNILERFSAQQFPDLHSELNLSSLELGDSALYFCASSVAGSEETQYFGPGTRLLVL.

V gene TRBV20-1 combines with J gene TRBJ2-7; maybe TRBD2 (6 bases). The J call could be wrong; TRBJ2-1 is a better fit for the DNA end. The CDR3 extends over 13 amino acids. Germline V gene sequence: CDR1 DFQATT, CDR2 SNEGSKA (reference sequence). The CDR3 DNA sequence: TGCAGTGCTGGAGGGGACCTCTATAAGGAGCAGTTCTTC. Translating it yields CSAGGDLYKEQFF.

The chain couples TRBV2 to TRBJ1-2, with 8 bases that match TRBD1. The length of the CDR3 is 11 residues. J lost 7 bases, V lost 10 bases, and 5 bases had no gene match. Germline V gene lookup returns CDR1 SNHLY and CDR2 FYNNEI. CDR3 coding DNA: TGTGCCACCCTACAGGGGGTTGGCTACACCTTC. This codes for CATLQGVGYTF.

This chain links TRBV6-5 with TRBJ2-7, with D perhaps TRBD1 (5 bases). CDR1 is MNHEY and CDR2 is SVGAGI in the germline V gene. V was pared by 5 bases and J by 2 bases, with 16 bases between. The CDR3 runs 15 residues. The CDR3 loop is CASSDQQDTAYEQYF. The DNA for the CDR3 is TGTGCCAGCAGTGACCAACAGGATACCGCCTACGAGCAGTACTTC.